This passage covers 16 T cell receptor beta chains from one sample sequenced in a study of blood T cell repertoires in COVID-19. The table came from immunoSEQ multiplex PCR; TCRdb's copy has only in-frame clones and leaves some out. The data hold over 110,000 clones, with nearly 85% observed a single time. The sample was PBMCs or T cells enriched from blood (not recorded which). The origin of the receptors is a man aged 45-65 years in a cohort exposed to, infected with or recovered from COVID-19 (not recorded which).

The rearrangement uses TRBV5-1 and TRBJ2-3; TRBD1 is a possible D gene (5 bases). The CDR3 contains 17 residues. V lost 0 bases and J lost 2, with 16 bases in between. Germline CDR1 is SGHRS and CDR2 is YFSETQ. CDR3 DNA: TGCGCCAGCAGCTTGGAAGGTGGGGCAGACCTCACAGATACGCAGTATTTT. It codes for CASSLEGGADLTDTQYF.

The chain is built from TRBV29-1 and TRBJ1-2; D perhaps matches TRBD1 (6 bases). Germline CDR1 reads SQVTM; CDR2 reads ANQGSEA. Deletions cut 4 bases from V and 1 base from J, with 19 bases between. CDR3 length: 16 residues. The CDR3 DNA sequence: TGCAGCGTTGCTCACCCTGGTGGACAGCTTAACTATGGCTACACCTTC. Translation: CSVAHPGGQLNYGYTF.

This clone was picked up one time. This chain connects TRBV2 to TRBJ2-3; possible D gene TRBD2, 5 bases. This CDR3 spans 15 amino acids. Germline CDR1 SNHLY, CDR2 FYNNEI. The ends were cut back, 7 bases at V and 5 bases at J, with 19 bases in the middle. The CDR3 sequence: CASTLTGGLEDTQYF. DNA of the CDR3: TGTGCCAGCACCCTGACTGGAGGCCTTGAAGATACGCAGTATTTT.

The chain couples TRBV19 to TRBJ2-2; 8 bases line up with TRBD2. Per the germline V gene, CDR1 is LNHDA and CDR2 is SQIVND (reference sequence). This CDR3 is 16 amino acids long. Trimming at V came to 7 bases and at J to 5 bases, leaving 12 bases not matched to a gene. The CDR3: CASTLQAGALTGELFF. The CDR3 DNA sequence: TGTGCCAGTACCCTTCAAGCGGGGGCATTAACCGGGGAGCTGTTTTTT.

V gene TRBV5-1 combines with J gene TRBJ2-3; TRBD2 matches at 8 bases. V dropped 4 bases and J dropped 4; count of bases not matched to a gene: 8. The CDR3 sequence is 15 residues long. The V gene's germline CDR1 is SGHRS and CDR2 YFSETQ. CDR3 region: CASSPAGGGSDTQYF. In DNA form, the CDR3 reads TGCGCCAGCAGCCCCGCCGGGGGGGGGTCAGATACGCAGTATTTT.

The chain recombines TRBV5-6 with TRBJ2-2, with 10 bases matching TRBD1. CDR1 and CDR2 (germline): SGHDT, YYEEEE. This CDR3 is 16 amino acids long. Trimming removed 1 base from V and 7 bases from J; junction bases left unmatched: 7. CDR3: CASSLFGTGAGGELFF. The CDR3, as DNA: TGTGCCAGCAGCTTGTTCGGGACAGGGGCCGGCGGGGAGCTGTTTTTT.

This chain uses TRBV2 with TRBJ1-5; TRBD1 might be the D (6 bases). The CDR3 loop spans 16 amino acids. V was trimmed by 3 bases and J by 0 bases, leaving 12 bases between them. Germline V CDR1 and CDR2: SNHLY, FYNNEI. CDR3: CASSEGQGLSNQPQHF. The DNA of the CDR3 is TGTGCCAGCAGTGAGGGGCAGGGGCTTAGCAATCAGCCCCAGCATTTT.

This chain joins TRBV4-1 and TRBJ2-7, with 8 bases matching TRBD1. Germline assignment: CDR1 MGHRA and CDR2 YSYEKL. The CDR3 has 14 residues. With 2 bases clipped from V and 6 bases from J, the junction kept 6 bases outside the gene matches. The CDR3: CASSQPTGVAEQYF. Here the CDR3 DNA reads TGCGCCAGCAGCCAACCGACAGGGGTGGCCGAGCAGTACTTC.

The chain combines TRBV9 with TRBJ2-3; 7 nucleotides match TRBD2. J gave up 2 bases and V 1 base, and 7 bases lay outside the gene matches. In germline, CDR1 is SGDLS, CDR2 YYNGEE. The CDR3 extends over 16 amino acids. CDR3 amino acids: CASSVSASGVTDTQYF. CDR3 sequence (DNA): TGTGCCAGCAGCGTATCAGCCAGCGGGGTCACAGATACGCAGTATTTT.

The V and J genes are TRBV28 and TRBJ1-3, with D tentatively TRBD1 (5 bases). Trimming took 8 bases from V and 8 from J, leaving 22 bases between them. CDR3 length equals 15 residues. Germline lookup yields CDR1 MDHEN and CDR2 SYDVKM. In DNA form, the CDR3 reads TGTGCCAGCTCCCCTGGTGGCAGGACGGGGGACACCATATATTTT. Amino acids: CASSPGGRTGDTIYF.

J is TRBJ2-1 and V is TRBV24-1; D is uncertain. In germline, CDR1 is KGHDR, CDR2 SFDVKD. With 3 bases removed from V and 6 bases from J, the gap between germline ends came to 5 bases. The CDR3 runs 12 residues. The CDR3 nucleotides are TGTGCCACCAGTGATCCGGGCAATGAGCAGTTCTTC. The encoded protein is CATSDPGNEQFF.

This sequence joins TRBV28 and TRBJ1-1; TRBD1 agrees at 10 bases. Germline loops: CDR1 MDHEN, CDR2 SYDVKM. Losses at the gene ends were 4 bases for V and 3 bases for J; bases not matched to a gene: 14. CDR3 size: 18 residues. CDR3 sequence reads: CASSSPRTGGIRYTEAFF. In DNA form, the CDR3 reads TGTGCCAGCAGTTCCCCTCGGACAGGGGGAATTAGGTACACTGAAGCTTTCTTT.

J is TRBJ2-3 and V is TRBV11-2; TRBD2 matches at 10 bases. The CDR3 has 15 residues. V shed 5 bases, J shed 2 bases, and the junction held 4 bases outside the gene matches. The germline V gene encodes CDR1 SGHAT and CDR2 FQNNGV. The CDR3 loop reads CASSLSGRITDTQYF. CDR3 nucleotides: TGTGCCAGCAGCCTTAGCGGGAGGATCACAGATACGCAGTATTTT.

This chain joins TRBV2 and TRBJ1-2; D is uncertain. The CDR3 extends over 12 amino acids. Trimming shortened V by 11 bases and J by 7 bases, and 17 bases separated the two germline ends. Germline CDR1 and CDR2: SNHLY and FYNNEI. CDR3 loop: CASAKDLGGYTF. CDR3 DNA: TGTGCCTCAGCAAAGGACTTAGGTGGCTACACCTTC.

J is TRBJ2-7 and V is TRBV7-3; tentatively, D is TRBD2 (6 bases). Trimming removed 3 bases at V and 6 bases at J, with 12 bases between. This CDR3 has 13 amino acids. Looked up from germline, CDR1 is SGHTA and CDR2 is FQGTGA. The CDR3 region is CASSLNVGSEQYF. The CDR3 nucleotides read TGTGCCAGCAGCTTGAACGTCGGGAGCGAGCAGTACTTC.

This clone was found once. V and J are TRBV2 and TRBJ2-1; 11 bases line up with TRBD1. CDR3 length: 15 amino acids. CDR1 is SNHLY and CDR2 is FYNNEI in the germline V gene. The ends lost 8 bases at V and 3 bases at J; junction bases unmatched: 6. DNA for the CDR3: TGTGCCAGCCCGGGACAGGGGGATGACTACAATGAGCAGTTCTTC. Translation: CASPGQGDDYNEQFF.